What follows are 17 T cell receptor beta chains derived from one specimen sequenced in a study of cytomegalovirus exposure and HLA in healthy donors. The PCR ran on 60 Vbeta and 13 Jbeta primers. Here immunoSEQ multiplex PCR was the method, and the copy in TCRdb shows in-frame clones only, minus some. The table records 63,000 or so clones, more than 65% of them present only once. The sample taken for sequencing was PBMCs. The source is a woman aged 30 to 39 in good health and CMV-seronegative.

The chain links TRBV7-9 to TRBJ2-7; possible D gene TRBD1, 5 bases. This CDR3 is 14 amino acids long. Germline assignment: CDR1 SEHNR and CDR2 FQNEAQ (reference sequence). Trimming cost V 4 bases and J 1 base, with 11 bases left between them. The CDR3 DNA reads as TGTGCCAGCAGCTACGAGGCAGGGTCCTACGAGCAGTACTTC. Translated: CASSYEAGSYEQYF.

The chain combines TRBV19 with TRBJ1-1; D might be TRBD1 (5 bases). The germline gives CDR1 LNHDA, CDR2 SQIVND (reference sequence). The germline V and J ends were trimmed by 3 bases and 1 base, with 15 bases remaining between them. The CDR3 is 16 amino acids. CDR3 DNA: TGTGCCAGTAGTATGGGAGAAGGGACTCGGAACACTGAAGCTTTCTTT. Amino acids: CASSMGEGTRNTEAFF.

The chain links TRBV28 to TRBJ1-2, with TRBD1 identical over 8 bases. Losses at the gene ends were 6 bases for V and 7 bases for J; bases not matched to a gene: 13. CDR3 length equals 15 residues. Germline CDR1 and CDR2: MDHEN and SYDVKM. CDR3 residues: CASSSNPRGRAGYTF. CDR3 DNA: TGTGCCAGCAGCTCTAATCCCAGGGGGCGGGCTGGCTACACCTTC.

Here the CDR3 DNA reads TGCGCCAGCAGCTTAACAGGGGGCGAGGAGTTCTTC. Protein product: CASSLTGGEEFF. This rearrangement joins TRBV10-1 to TRBJ2-1, with TRBD1 identical over 9 bases. The V segment lost 6 bases and the J segment 14 bases; nucleotides outside the gene matches: 8. The CDR3 contains 12 residues. Per the germline V gene, CDR1 is WNHNN and CDR2 is SYGVQD (reference sequence).

The chain joins TRBV27 to TRBJ2-5; TRBD2 aligns across 13 bases. The V gene's germline CDR1 is MNHEY and CDR2 SMNVEV (reference sequence). The V segment lost 6 bases and the J segment 2 bases; nucleotides outside the gene matches: 3. This CDR3 contains 15 residues. DNA of the CDR3: TGTGCCAGCAGACCGGGACTAGCGGGGCAAGAGACCCAGTACTTC. Translating it yields CASRPGLAGQETQYF.

The chain couples TRBV30 to TRBJ1-4, with TRBD1 matching over 7 bases. CDR1 and CDR2 from the germline V gene are GTSNPN and SVGIG (reference sequence). The CDR3 extends over 13 amino acids. The trim removed 1 base at V and 7 bases at J, leaving 3 bases unmatched. The CDR3 reads CAWSGQGGEKLFF. As DNA, the CDR3 is TGTGCCTGGAGTGGACAGGGAGGTGAAAAACTGTTTTTT.

The chain has TRBV30 and TRBJ1-5; D possibly corresponds to TRBD1 (6 bases). In germline, CDR1 is GTSNPN, CDR2 SVGIG (reference sequence). The CDR3 is 15 amino acids. V was trimmed by 2 bases and J by 5 bases, leaving 16 bases between them. CDR3 sequence (DNA): TGTGCCTGGAGTCCTGAAAGAGGGGGGGATCAGCCCCAGCATTTT. The encoded protein is CAWSPERGGDQPQHF.

The V call is TRBV10-2, the J call TRBJ2-1; D remains ambiguous. CDR1 and CDR2 from the germline V gene are WSHSY and SAAADI. This CDR3 has 11 residues. The V end was cut by 4 bases, the J end by 7 bases, with 5 bases between. CDR3 sequence: CASSALNEQFF. CDR3 bases: TGCGCCAGCAGTGCACTAAATGAGCAGTTCTTC.

The chain is built from TRBV7-8 and TRBJ2-1; tentatively, D is TRBD2 (5 bases). The CDR3 covers 15 residues. Trimming took 5 bases from V and 0 from J, leaving 11 bases between them. The germline gives CDR1 SGHVS, CDR2 FQNEAQ. CDR3 sequence reads: CASSPLEGSYNEQFF. CDR3 sequence (DNA): TGTGCCAGCAGCCCTTTAGAGGGCTCCTACAATGAGCAGTTCTTC.

V usage is TRBV9 and J usage is TRBJ1-4; TRBD1 is a possible D gene (5 bases). The CDR3 is 13 amino acids. V lost 4 bases to trimming and J lost 11 bases, with 15 bases between them. From germline, CDR1 is SGDLS and CDR2 YYNGEE. As DNA, the CDR3 is TGTGCCAGCAGCCCCGGGGGTCAGTCGAAACTGTTTTTT. This codes for CASSPGGQSKLFF.

The chain couples TRBV4-3 to TRBJ2-1; TRBD1 aligns across 9 bases. Per germline, CDR1 LGHNA and CDR2 YSLEER. The CDR3 length is 17 residues. The ends lost 3 bases at V and 3 bases at J; junction bases unmatched: 9. The CDR3, as DNA: TGCGCCAGCAGCCAGAGTCCCGCGGGACAGGGCTACAATGAGCAGTTCTTC. Protein sequence: CASSQSPAGQGYNEQFF.

The V and J genes are TRBV2 and TRBJ2-5; TRBD2 matches at 14 bases. The CDR3 is 17 amino acids. J gave up 4 bases and V 5 bases, and 9 bases lay outside the gene matches. Germline CDR1 reads SNHLY; CDR2 reads FYNNEI. In DNA, the CDR3 is TGTGCCAGCAGTCTTGGACTAGCGGGGGGACTTGGAGAGACCCAGTACTTC. Its translation is CASSLGLAGGLGETQYF.

V gene TRBV4-1 combines with J gene TRBJ1-1, with a weak D call TRBD1 (5 bases). CDR3 size: 15 residues. Germline loops: CDR1 MGHRA, CDR2 YSYEKL. Trimming pared 4 bases from V and 5 bases from J, leaving 17 bases between. As DNA, the CDR3 is TGCGCCAGCAGCCCCCGCGGCCAGGGTGGGACTGAAGCTTTCTTT. This encodes CASSPRGQGGTEAFF.

This clone was seen only a few times. This chain uses TRBV7-9 with TRBJ2-2; 12 bases are shared with TRBD2. V shed 4 bases and J 3 bases; nucleotides not matched to a gene: 6. Germline lookup yields CDR1 SEHNR and CDR2 FQNEAQ (reference sequence). The CDR3 contains 17 residues. The CDR3 DNA is TGTGCCAGCAGCTCTCCGCGACTAGCGGGAGACACCGGGGAGCTGTTTTTT. Residues: CASSSPRLAGDTGELFF.

This clone was seen more than once but under ten times. V gene TRBV30 combines with J gene TRBJ1-1, with D possibly TRBD1 on 6 matching bases. This CDR3 has 13 amino acids. CDR1 GTSNPN and CDR2 SVGIG come from the germline V gene (reference sequence). Trimming pared 4 bases from V and 11 bases from J, leaving 20 bases between. The CDR3 coding sequence is TGTGCCTGGATGGGGCAGGGGCAAACCCCGGCTTTCTTT. Amino acid sequence: CAWMGQGQTPAFF.

The gene calls are TRBV4-3 and TRBJ2-3, with 10 bases lining up with TRBD2. J lost 3 bases, V lost 4 bases, and 10 bases had no gene match. Germline lookup yields CDR1 LGHNA and CDR2 YSLEER. The CDR3 totals 17 residues. As DNA, the CDR3 is TGCGCCAGCAGCCCCCATTGGGTGACTAGCGGGACAGATACGCAGTATTTT. Protein sequence: CASSPHWVTSGTDTQYF.

J is TRBJ1-2 and V is TRBV4-1, with 7 bases aligning to TRBD1. V shed 2 bases and J 1 base; nucleotides not matched to a gene: 4. The CDR3 runs to 15 residues. Germline V gene data show CDR1 as MGHRA and CDR2 as YSYEKL. CDR3 bases: TGCGCCAGCAGCCAACCGGGACAGATTAACTATGGCTACACCTTC. This translates into CASSQPGQINYGYTF.